These 7 T cell receptor beta chains came from one sample sequenced in a study of shared clonotypes between healthy human individuals (dated by TCRdb to 2019 to 2021). Libraries were built with the immunoSEQ multiplex PCR assay. This is the immuneACCESS table as TCRdb keeps it, with only in-frame sequences that have V and J called. A part of the clones is gone; compared with another copy, unresolved V genes explain less than half, and the rest is unexplained. The sample has millions of clones on record, around 94% of them singletons. About 0.13% of the sample is in the top ten clones. What was sequenced was naive CD4+ T cells sorted from blood. The cell subset or site label on this specimen signifies: CD45RA+ positively selected. The receptors stem from a man between 18 and 35 years old in good health.

The J gene is TRBJ1-2, the V gene TRBV30; no clear D. From germline, CDR1 is GTSNPN and CDR2 SVGIG (reference sequence). CDR3 length equals 13 residues. Trimming removed 3 bases at V and 5 bases at J, with 13 bases between. The CDR3 here is CAWSSSYLYGYTF. The CDR3, as DNA: TGTGCCTGGAGCTCCAGTTACCTGTATGGCTACACCTTC.

J is TRBJ2-2 and V is TRBV25-1; 8 bases map to TRBD2. Germline V gene lookup returns CDR1 MGHDK and CDR2 SYGVNS. The trim removed 3 bases at V and 6 bases at J, leaving 15 bases unmatched. CDR3 length: 18 residues. The CDR3 DNA reads TGTGCCAGCAGTGACTCACCGGGGGGGGGTCGCACGCCCGGGGAGCTGTTTTTT. Encoded protein: CASSDSPGGGRTPGELFF.

As for this clone: This specimen includes other DNA sequences encoding the same CDR3. The rearrangement uses TRBV11-3 and TRBJ2-7; 8 bases agree with TRBD1. Germline V lookup: CDR1 SGHNT, CDR2 YENEEA. CDR3 size: 13 residues. V was pared by 4 bases and J by 6 bases, with 5 bases of the junction left unmatched. CDR3 DNA: TGTGCCAGCAGCTCCGACAGGGGAGGCGAGCAGTACTTC. Its translation: CASSSDRGGEQYF. Looking up the rest from reference TRBV11-3 and TRBJ2-7 gives the full variable domain: EAGVVQSPRYKIIEKKQPVAFWCNPISGHNTLYWYLQNLGQGPELLIRYENEEAVDDSQLPKDRFSAERLKGVDSTLKIQPAELGDSAVYLCASSSDRGGEQYFGPGTRLTVT.

The chain uses TRBV28 and TRBJ2-7; 8 nucleotides match TRBD2. Trimming at V came to 6 bases and at J to 6 bases, leaving 13 bases not matched to a gene. Germline-derived CDR1 and CDR2 are MDHEN and SYDVKM. This CDR3 is built from 15 residues. CDR3 sequence: CASSPPSGGVGEQYF. As DNA, the CDR3 is TGTGCCAGCAGCCCCCCCAGCGGGGGAGTAGGCGAGCAGTACTTC. Variable domain in full (rest from reference TRBV28 and TRBJ2-7): DVKVTQSSRYLVKRTGEKVFLECVQDMDHENMFWYRQDPGLGLRLIYFSYDVKMKEKGDIPEGYSVSREKKERFSLILESASTNQTSMYLCASSPPSGGVGEQYFGPGTRLTVT.

Concerning this clone itself: Other DNA sequences in the same sample also yield this CDR3. In DNA, the CDR3 is TGCGCCAGCAGCGAGGGGAGCACAGATACGCAGTATTTT. It encodes CASSEGSTDTQYF. The chain employs TRBV5-1 and TRBJ2-3; either TRBD1 or TRBD2 may fit D (5 bases each). The CDR3 consists of 13 residues. V lost 4 bases to trimming and J lost 0 bases, with 6 bases between them. Germline V lookup: CDR1 SGHRS, CDR2 YFSETQ.

V and J are TRBV5-4 and TRBJ2-5; TRBD2 matches 7 bases. Germline CDR1 is SGHNT and CDR2 is YYREEE (reference sequence). This CDR3 region has 14 residues. Losses at the gene ends were 3 bases for V and 4 bases for J; bases not matched to a gene: 6. In nucleotides, the CDR3 is TGTGCCAGCAGCTCGGGGGGTTTGAGAGAGACCCAGTACTTC. Amino acid sequence: CASSSGGLRETQYF. Supplemented by reference TRBV5-4 and TRBJ2-5, the full variable domain reads ETGVTQSPTHLIKTRGQQVTLRCSSQSGHNTVSWYQQALGQGPQFIFQYYREEENGRGNFPPRFSGLQFPNYSSELNVNALELDDSALYLCASSSGGLRETQYFGPGTRLLVL.

In its sample, this clone was seen once. This chain uses TRBV6-6 with TRBJ2-5; TRBD1 matches at 8 bases. The V gene's germline CDR1 is MNHNY and CDR2 SVGAGI (reference sequence). This CDR3 comprises 14 residues. V was clipped by 4 bases and J by 5 bases; unmatched bases: 6. For the CDR3, the DNA is TGTGCCAGCAGTTCTGACAGGGGCAGGGAGACCCAGTACTTC. Protein: CASSSDRGRETQYF.